This entry lists 10 T cell receptor beta chains sequenced from one sample in a study of T cell responses to AZD1222 COVID-19 vaccine. The method was immunoSEQ multiplex PCR; TCRdb's version includes in-frame clones alone and lacks a portion of them. This sample has approximately 160,000 clones, with 75% to 90% found just once. The sample here was peripheral blood, taken on day 0 of AZD1222 vaccination. These receptors were collected from an adult in good health.

CDR3 in amino acids: CAWSPLDPGEQYF. The CDR3 DNA follows: TGTGCCTGGAGTCCTCTTGATCCGGGCGAGCAGTACTTC. The chain recombines TRBV30 with TRBJ2-7, with D unclear. The CDR3 contains 13 residues. V was pared by 2 bases and J by 6 bases, with 14 bases between. Germline values: CDR1 GTSNPN, CDR2 SVGIG (reference sequence).

The rearrangement links TRBV19 to TRBJ2-3; D possibly corresponds to TRBD1 (6 bases). V lost 3 bases to trimming and J lost 2 bases, with 18 bases between them. Germline loops: CDR1 LNHDA, CDR2 SQIVND (reference sequence). CDR3 size: 17 residues. The CDR3 sequence: CASSIIRTVFDTDTQYF. Written as DNA, the CDR3 is TGTGCCAGTAGTATCATCCGGACAGTCTTTGACACAGATACGCAGTATTTT. The full variable domain, rest sourced from reference TRBV19 and TRBJ2-3, is DGGITQSPKYLFRKEGQNVTLSCEQNLNHDAMYWYRQDPGQGLRLIYYSQIVNDFQKGDIAEGYSVSREKKESFPLTVTSAQKNPTAFYLCASSIIRTVFDTDTQYFGPGTRLTVL.

Worth noting for this clone: Other nucleotide sequences from this sample produce the same CDR3. The rearrangement joins TRBV10-2 to TRBJ1-5, with a tentative D call TRBD1 (5 bases). Trimming removed 0 bases at V and 4 bases at J, with 7 bases between. Germline V lookup: CDR1 WSHSY, CDR2 SAAADI. CDR3 size: 14 residues. CDR3 loop: CASSESGRNQPQHF. CDR3 DNA: TGCGCCAGCAGTGAGTCGGGACGGAATCAGCCCCAGCATTTT.

This clone turned up a few times. The rearrangement joins TRBV30 to TRBJ2-3; 13 nucleotides align to TRBD2. CDR3 length: 14 residues. With V trimmed by 5 bases and J by 4 bases, 3 bases remained unmatched. Germline V lookup: CDR1 GTSNPN, CDR2 SVGIG (reference sequence). The CDR3 nucleotides read TGTGCCTGGGGGGGACTAGCGGGACCAGATACGCAGTATTTT. This encodes CAWGGLAGPDTQYF.

The chain employs TRBV7-2 and TRBJ2-1; 7 positions match TRBD2. The length of the CDR3 is 16 residues. V lost 1 base, J lost 8 bases, and 11 bases stayed unmatched. The germline V gene has CDR1 SGHTA and CDR2 FQGNSA. The CDR3 DNA reads as TGTGCCAGCAGCTTAGGTCCGGGAGGTTCGGTCTATGAGCAGTTCTTC. This translates into CASSLGPGGSVYEQFF.

The chain joins TRBV27 to TRBJ1-1; no reliable D call. Germline V gene data show CDR1 as MNHEY and CDR2 as SMNVEV (reference sequence). The CDR3 is 14 amino acids. Between the trimmed V and J ends, which lost 1 base and 8 bases, there was a span of 14 bases. As DNA, the CDR3 is TGTGCCAGCAGTTTATGGGTCCAGGCGGGAGAAGCTTTCTTT. Translating it yields CASSLWVQAGEAFF.

The chain employs TRBV5-1 and TRBJ1-1, with TRBD1 as a possible D gene (6 bases). The germline V gene has CDR1 SGHRS and CDR2 YFSETQ. The length of the CDR3 is 16 residues. Trimming pared 4 bases from V and 5 bases from J, leaving 21 bases between. The CDR3, as DNA: TGCGCCAGCAGCCATGGGGGCGGCGGCTTAGGGACTGAAGCTTTCTTT. It codes for CASSHGGGGLGTEAFF.

This sequence joins TRBV6-5 and TRBJ2-2; 7 bases line up with TRBD2. Looked up from germline, CDR1 is MNHEY and CDR2 is SVGAGI. This CDR3 is 14 amino acids long. The V gene end was trimmed by 2 bases and the J gene end by 7 bases; junction bases not matched to a gene: 4. CDR3 sequence: CASSYETGGGELFF. The CDR3, as DNA: TGTGCCAGCAGTTACGAGACGGGGGGCGGGGAGCTGTTTTTT.

This clone was seen only once. This rearrangement joins TRBV5-4 to TRBJ2-7; TRBD2 aligns across 10 bases. Germline V gene sequence: CDR1 SGHNT, CDR2 YYREEE (reference sequence). CDR3 length: 13 amino acids. After removal of 4 bases from V and 5 bases from J, the junction contained 3 bases not matched to a gene. The CDR3 nucleotides read TGTGCCAGCAGCGCAGGACTAGCGGACGAGCAGTACTTC. Encoded protein: CASSAGLADEQYF.

The genes are TRBV5-1 and TRBJ1-2, with D tentatively TRBD1 (5 bases). The germline CDR1 and CDR2 sequences are SGHRS and YFSETQ. Trimming pared 4 bases from V and 3 bases from J, leaving 16 bases between. CDR3 length equals 15 residues. CDR3 in DNA: TGCGCCAGCAGCCCGGACGGGGGAGGGGACTATGGCTACACCTTC. Translation gives CASSPDGGGDYGYTF.